This TCR beta chain was captured by sequencing in a study of shared clonotypes between healthy human individuals (dated by TCRdb to about 2020). Concerning the study at large: The cohort included three men and a couple of women between 18 and 49 years of age. Per donor, three plates each were used for CD4 naive and CD4 memory, two for CD8 naive, and one for CD8 memory. To estimate repertoire size and how much clonotype sharing occurs between individuals, the study deeply sequenced the blood TCR repertoires of roughly 5 healthy adults. Different laboratories and diverse techniques were used to prepare libraries and sequence TCR repertoires, to increase sequencing depth and limit assay-specific biases. Each donor's leukapheresis produced roughly between about 0.8 and 10 billion PBMCs. Overall study outcomes, separate from this receptor: Because the study included only a small number of donors, the genetic and exposure-history diversity represented was limited. Sampling was restricted to blood, and TCR repertoires in tissues likely differ from the TCR repertoires found in blood. Estimated clonotype richness was generally larger for naive than for memory subsets. Compared with non-shared clonotypes, clonotypes shared by all four sorted-subset donors had higher generation probabilities. Based on pairwise subsampling, the degree of clonotype sharing among donors was expected to be affected by sequencing depth. Sharing across a few donors was observed for approximately 5% of naive CD4, about 4% of naive CD8, 2.3% of memory CD4, and less than 0.45% of memory CD8 clonotypes. Even with the large sequencing depth, rarefaction of the sorted-subset datasets indicated that sequencing was incomplete.

Healthy HIV-negative adults with no recently reported acute infections or vaccinations were included as donors. Every donor was a Caucasian adult residing in Nashville, Tennessee, USA. Magnetic negative selection was used to enrich CD4+ T cells, after which naive cells were positively selected on CD45RA and the negative fraction became the memory subset. Blood was obtained by leukapheresis, after which PBMCs were separated by Ficoll-Histopaque density gradient centrifugation and cryopreserved in liquid nitrogen vapor phase. Analytical flow cytometry was used to check the purity and quantity of each magnetically sorted T cell population. From each sorted fraction, genomic DNA was isolated and quantified by UV absorbance on a Nanodrop 2000c. Comment on this clone: There is no known antigen for this receptor. Base qualities are not at hand, and no much larger clone is one base apart.

TCR CDR3 regions were amplified from genomic DNA by multiplex PCR using the deep immunoSEQ assay. Genomic DNA extracted from each cell subset was distributed evenly over all wells of several immunoSEQ 96-well plates, and each plate served as one replicate. For sorted subsets, each replicate PCR was loaded with roughly 0.2 ug genomic DNA, equivalent to approximately 27,000 T cell genomes. Purified libraries were quantified with a Qubit 3.0 fluorometer, sized on a Bioanalyzer 2100, and re-quantified with the KAPA Library Quantification kit. A separate single-read 150-cycle Illumina NextSeq 550 flow cell was used to sequence each immunoSEQ 96-well plate. The original pipeline was this. Because only junctional sequences without quality scores were contained in the immunoSEQ output, filtering matching that applied to full-length reads could not be performed. To assign V/J genes and CDR3, sequences were annotated against IMGT germline references using PyIR, a Python wrapper for IgBLAST v1.9. Reads were removed for weak V/J assignments (E-value above 1e-6), missing CDR3, stop codons, out-of-frame junctions, or ambiguous translated residues. A V3J clonotype was defined by an identical inferred V gene, J gene, and CDR3 amino acid sequence. Percentage overlap between repertoires was computed as shared unique clonotypes divided by the size of the smaller repertoire. RTK rarefaction, the Chao1 estimator, and Recon v2.1 estimates of unobserved clonotypes were used to assess repertoire richness. Generation probabilities were computed with OLGA for all TCRbeta clonotypes obtained by the gDNA method from a handful of donors. TCRdb carries this immuneACCESS record with in-frame sequences only. Its versions omit some clonotypes, under half of them owing to an unresolved V gene in the studies checked, with the rest unexplained. Clone size and the V and J calls come from that table; the DNA yielded D and trimming. The sample table records 330,000 or so clones; more than 60% of these occur just once. Jointly, the top ten make up more than 9% of the sample.

Source material: memory CD4+ T cells sorted from blood. Per the publication, the cell subset or site label means: CD45RA-negative fraction. The TCR comes from a man in his thirties or forties in good health.

The CDR3 region has the sequence CASSSTRDTEAFF. The DNA sequence is given as TGTGCCAGCAGCTCAACGAGGGACACTGAAGCTTTCTTT. The chain is assembled from TRBV11-3 and TRBJ1-1; the D gene assignment is ambiguous. Measured from the cysteine to the phenylalanine, the CDR3 is 13 residues long. Kept here is only the CDR3 DNA, which spans 39 bases and is read in frame from base 1. V drops 4 bases and J drops 3 bases, leaving 9 bases in between. Sequences SGHNT (CDR1) and YENEEA (CDR2) are obtained from the germline V gene.